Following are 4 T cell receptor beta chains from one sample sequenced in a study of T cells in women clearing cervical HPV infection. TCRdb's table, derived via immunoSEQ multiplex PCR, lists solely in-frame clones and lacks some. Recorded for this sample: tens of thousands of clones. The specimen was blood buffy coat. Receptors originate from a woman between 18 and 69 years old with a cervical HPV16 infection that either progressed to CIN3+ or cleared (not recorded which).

The CDR3 spells CASSSNRDEAFF. The sequenced part of the CDR3 DNA is TGTGCCAGCAGCTCTAACAGAGACGAG. The rearrangement uses TRBV7-9 and TRBJ1-1, with D hard to call. From the germline J gene comes the end of the CDR3, since the read stops 3 residues before it. Germline CDR1 reads SEHNR; CDR2 reads FQNEAQ (reference sequence). CDR3 length equals 12 residues.

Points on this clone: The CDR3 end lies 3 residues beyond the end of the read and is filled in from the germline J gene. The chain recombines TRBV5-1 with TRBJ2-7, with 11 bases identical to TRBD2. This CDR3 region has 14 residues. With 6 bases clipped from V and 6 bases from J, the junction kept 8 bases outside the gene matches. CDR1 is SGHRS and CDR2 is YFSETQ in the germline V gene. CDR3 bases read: TGCGCCAGCACTTGGCTAGCGGGAGGTCGCGAG. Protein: CASTWLAGGRE. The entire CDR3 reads CASTWLAGGREQYF.

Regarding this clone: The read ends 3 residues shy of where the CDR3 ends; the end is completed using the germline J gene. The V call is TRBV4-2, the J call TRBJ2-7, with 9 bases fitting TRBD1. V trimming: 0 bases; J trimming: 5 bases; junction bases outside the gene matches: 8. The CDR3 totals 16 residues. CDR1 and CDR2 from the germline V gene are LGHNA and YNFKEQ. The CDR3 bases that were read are TGTGCCAGCAGCCAAGAGGACGGGACAGGGTCCCACGAG. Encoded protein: CASSQEDGTGSHE. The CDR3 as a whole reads CASSQEDGTGSHEQYF.

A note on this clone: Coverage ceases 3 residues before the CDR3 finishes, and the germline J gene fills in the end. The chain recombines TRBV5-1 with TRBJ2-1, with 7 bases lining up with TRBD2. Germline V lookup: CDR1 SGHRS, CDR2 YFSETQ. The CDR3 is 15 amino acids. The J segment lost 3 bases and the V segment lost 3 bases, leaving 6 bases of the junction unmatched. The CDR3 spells CASSSSGEGYNEQFF. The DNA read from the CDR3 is TGCGCCAGCAGCTCGAGCGGGGAAGGCTACAATGAG.